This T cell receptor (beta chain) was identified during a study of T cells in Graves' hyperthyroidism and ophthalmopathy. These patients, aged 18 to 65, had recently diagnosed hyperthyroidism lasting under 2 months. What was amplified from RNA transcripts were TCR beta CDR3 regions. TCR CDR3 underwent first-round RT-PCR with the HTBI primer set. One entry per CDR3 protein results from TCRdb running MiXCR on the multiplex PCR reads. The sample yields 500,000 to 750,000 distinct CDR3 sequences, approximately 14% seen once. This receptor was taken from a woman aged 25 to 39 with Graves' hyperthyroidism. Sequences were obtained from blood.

CDR3: CAWCQTSTDTQYF. CDR3 in DNA: TGTGCCTGGTGTCAGACTAGCACAGATACGCAGTATTTT. The V and J genes are TRBV30 and TRBJ2-3, with D unclear. The V and J ends lost 5 bases and 0 bases respectively, with 9 bases between them. This CDR3 is built from 13 residues. Germline V lookup: CDR1 GTSNPN, CDR2 SVGIG (reference sequence).